One and the same sample provided the 16 T cell receptor beta chains below, sequenced in a study of shared clonotypes between healthy human individuals. Selected positively for CCR7 and CD45RO-negative, naive CD8 cells excluded terminally differentiated effector memory CD45RA+ cells. TCRdb keeps only in-frame clones here, not all; method: immunoSEQ multiplex PCR. The profile covers just over 2,000,000 clones, with 85% to 95% appearing a single time and 0.85% to 1.2% taken by the ten largest. Material for sequencing was naive CD8+ T cells sorted from blood. Source of these receptors: a man aged 18 to 30 in good health.

CDR3 in amino acids: CASTLTAAGSTDTQYF. For the CDR3, the DNA is TGTGCCAGCACCCTAACGGCGGCAGGGAGCACAGATACGCAGTATTTT. The rearrangement links TRBV7-6 to TRBJ2-3, with D maybe TRBD1 (5 bases). The germline CDR1 and CDR2 sequences are SGHVS and FNYEAQ. The V and J ends lost 7 bases and 0 bases respectively, with 17 bases between them. The CDR3 spans 16 residues.

The genes are TRBV10-2 and TRBJ2-2, with a weak D call TRBD1 (6 bases). Germline V CDR1 and CDR2: WSHSY, SAAADI. The ends were cut back, 5 bases at V and 2 bases at J, with 9 bases in the middle. This CDR3 has 14 amino acids. CDR3 coding DNA: TGCGCCAGCAGTACAGGGCATAACACCGGGGAGCTGTTTTTT. Its translation is CASSTGHNTGELFF.

This chain joins TRBV28 and TRBJ2-7; TRBD1 matches at 7 bases. J lost 3 bases, V lost 4 bases, and 6 bases had no gene match. CDR3 length: 14 amino acids. Germline V lookup: CDR1 MDHEN, CDR2 SYDVKM. CDR3 bases: TGTGCCAGCAGTTCTAAGACAGGGCTCTACGAGCAGTACTTC. This sequence encodes CASSSKTGLYEQYF.

V usage is TRBV7-9 and J usage is TRBJ2-7; 9 nucleotides agree with TRBD1. The CDR3 has 15 residues. The V gene end was trimmed by 5 bases and the J gene end by 5 bases; junction bases not matched to a gene: 10. Germline CDR1 reads SEHNR; CDR2 reads FQNEAQ (reference sequence). This CDR3 reads CASSLGQGRFHEQYF. The CDR3 DNA reads as TGTGCCAGCAGCCTAGGACAGGGGAGATTTCACGAGCAGTACTTC.

The chain recombines TRBV10-3 with TRBJ2-1, with TRBD1 matching 7 bases. Trimming removed 2 bases from V and 7 bases from J; junction bases left unmatched: 2. The germline gives CDR1 ENHRY, CDR2 SYGVKD. The CDR3 is made up of 13 amino acids. DNA of the CDR3: TGTGCCATCAGTGAGGGACAGGTTAATGAGCAGTTCTTC. Translating gives CAISEGQVNEQFF.

The chain combines TRBV7-9 with TRBJ2-7, with TRBD1 matching 12 bases. J lost 3 bases, V lost 4 bases, and 4 bases had no gene match. Looked up from germline, CDR1 is SEHNR and CDR2 is FQNEAQ (reference sequence). The CDR3 is 15 amino acids. The CDR3: CASSWGQGALYEQYF. The CDR3 DNA follows: TGTGCCAGCAGCTGGGGACAGGGGGCCCTCTACGAGCAGTACTTC. Filled out from reference TRBV7-9 and TRBJ2-7, the complete variable domain reads DTGVSQNPRHKITKRGQNVTFRCDPISEHNRLYWYRQTLGQGPEFLTYFQNEAQLEKSRLLSDRFSAERPKGSFSTLEIQRTEQGDSAMYLCASSWGQGALYEQYFGPGTRLTVT.

The chain joins TRBV6-6 to TRBJ2-7; D gene ambiguous. Trimming stripped 7 bases from V and 7 bases from J, with 20 bases between. This CDR3 spans 14 amino acids. CDR1 is MNHNY, CDR2 SVGAGI, per germline (reference sequence). CDR3 DNA sequence: TGTGCCAGCACTAAAGTGCAGGATCTACGAGAGCAGTACTTC. Its protein is CASTKVQDLREQYF.

This sequence joins TRBV27 and TRBJ2-7; D unresolved. The CDR3 length is 15 residues. Looked up from germline, CDR1 is MNHEY and CDR2 is SMNVEV (reference sequence). Trimming took off 5 bases at V and 1 base at J, with 15 bases between the two ends. This CDR3 reads CASSADGVKSYEQYF. The CDR3 coding sequence is TGTGCCAGCAGTGCAGACGGCGTGAAGTCCTACGAGCAGTACTTC.

The rearrangement links TRBV5-6 to TRBJ1-5; the D gene is possibly TRBD1 (5 bases). The ends were cut back, 1 base at V and 8 bases at J, with 16 bases in the middle. The V gene's germline CDR1 is SGHDT and CDR2 YYEEEE. This CDR3 region has 15 residues. The CDR3 spells CASSLWGGPNEPQHF. CDR3 coding DNA: TGTGCCAGCAGCTTGTGGGGGGGTCCTAATGAGCCCCAGCATTTT.

As concerns this clone: The sample has other DNA sequences that encode this CDR3 too. The gene calls are TRBV30 and TRBJ2-7, with a tentative D call TRBD2 (5 bases). The CDR3 consists of 11 residues. V lost 5 bases, J lost 6 bases, and 11 bases lay in between. Germline lookup yields CDR1 GTSNPN and CDR2 SVGIG (reference sequence). This CDR3 reads CAWSTEGEQYF. The CDR3 coding sequence is TGTGCCTGGTCTACAGAGGGCGAGCAGTACTTC.

V and J are TRBV6-5 and TRBJ2-7; 12 nucleotides align to TRBD2. The germline V gene encodes CDR1 MNHEY and CDR2 SVGAGI. CDR3 length: 15 amino acids. The trim removed 4 bases at V and 3 bases at J, leaving 4 bases unmatched. CDR3 in amino acids: CASSFQTSGSYEQYF. In nucleotides, the CDR3 is TGTGCCAGCAGTTTCCAGACTAGCGGGAGCTACGAGCAGTACTTC.

CDR3 sequence (DNA): TGTGCCACCAGCAGAGACGATACAGGGGGATGGAGTGACATTCAGTACTTC. Its protein is CATSRDDTGGWSDIQYF. The rearrangement links TRBV15 to TRBJ2-4; 8 bases agree with TRBD1. V was pared by 0 bases and J by 8 bases, with 12 bases of the junction left unmatched. This CDR3 comprises 17 residues. Germline CDR1 is LNHNV and CDR2 is YYDKDF (reference sequence).

V and J are TRBV25-1 and TRBJ1-6; D remains unclear. Germline assignment: CDR1 MGHDK and CDR2 SYGVNS. The CDR3 spans 14 residues. Trimming took off 2 bases at V and 7 bases at J, with 9 bases between the two ends. The CDR3 sequence: CASSERNRNSPLHF. The CDR3 DNA follows: TGTGCCAGCAGTGAAAGGAACAGAAATTCACCCCTCCACTTT.

This chain uses TRBV6-4 with TRBJ2-1; 10 positions agree with TRBD2. Germline trimming cut 2 bases from V and 4 bases from J; bases unmatched to any gene: 2. From germline, CDR1 is MRHNA and CDR2 SNTAGT. The CDR3 sequence is 15 residues long. The CDR3 nucleotides are TGTGCCAGCAGTGACGGGACTAGCGATTACAATGAGCAGTTCTTC. This translates into CASSDGTSDYNEQFF.

This clone was observed a handful of times. V is TRBV5-6 and J is TRBJ1-6; 8 bases are a match to TRBD1. J was trimmed by 16 bases and V by 2 bases; bases with no gene match: 5. CDR1 and CDR2 (germline): SGHDT, YYEEEE. The CDR3 extends over 12 amino acids. The CDR3 DNA is TGTGCCAGCAGCTTCGGGACAGGCCCTCTCCACTTT. Translating gives CASSFGTGPLHF.

J is TRBJ2-5 and V is TRBV7-9, with D perhaps TRBD1 or TRBD2 (5 bases each). The germline V gene encodes CDR1 SEHNR and CDR2 FQNEAQ (reference sequence). The V end lost 5 bases, the J end lost 4 bases, and 11 bases lay between the germline ends. The CDR3 is 13 amino acids. DNA for the CDR3: TGTGCCAGCAGCGGGGACCTCCGAGAGACCCAGTACTTC. Translated, it gives CASSGDLRETQYF.